This T cell receptor (beta chain) was retrieved from a study of shared clonotypes between healthy human individuals. Authors' data handling: Filtering differed for immunoSEQ, which gave only junction sequences without quality scores. Method: immunoSEQ multiplex PCR; TCRdb's copy keeps in-frame clones and lacks some. V, J and clone size are those of that table, while D and trimming were read from the DNA. The repertoire has about 680,000 clones, about 80% of them found once; the top ten carry about 1.8%. The CDR3 spans 16 residues. Trimming pared 1 base from V and 2 bases from J, leaving 12 bases between. Germline V gene data show CDR1 as SGHVS and CDR2 as FNYEAQ. In this sample, this clone turned up many times. The antigen is unknown. The study, taken as a whole, reports: Several donors showed sharing of approximately 4.7% of naive CD4 clonotypes.

The rearrangement links TRBV7-6 to TRBJ1-3, with D possibly being TRBD1 (6 bases). The TCR sequence derives from a woman aged 25 to 45 in good health. The material sequenced was memory CD4+ T cells sorted from blood. Sample subset: CD45RA-negative fraction. Here the CDR3 DNA reads TGTGCCAGCAGCTTAGAGGTCGGGGGGCCTGGAAACACCATATATTTT. It codes for CASSLEVGGPGNTIYF. Looking up the rest from reference TRBV7-6 and TRBJ1-3 gives the full variable domain: GAGVSQSPRYKVTKRGQDVALRCDPISGHVSLYWYRQALGQGPEFLTYFNYEAQQDKSGLPNDRFSAERPEGSISTLTIQRTEQRDSAMYRCASSLEVGGPGNTIYFGEGSWLTVV.